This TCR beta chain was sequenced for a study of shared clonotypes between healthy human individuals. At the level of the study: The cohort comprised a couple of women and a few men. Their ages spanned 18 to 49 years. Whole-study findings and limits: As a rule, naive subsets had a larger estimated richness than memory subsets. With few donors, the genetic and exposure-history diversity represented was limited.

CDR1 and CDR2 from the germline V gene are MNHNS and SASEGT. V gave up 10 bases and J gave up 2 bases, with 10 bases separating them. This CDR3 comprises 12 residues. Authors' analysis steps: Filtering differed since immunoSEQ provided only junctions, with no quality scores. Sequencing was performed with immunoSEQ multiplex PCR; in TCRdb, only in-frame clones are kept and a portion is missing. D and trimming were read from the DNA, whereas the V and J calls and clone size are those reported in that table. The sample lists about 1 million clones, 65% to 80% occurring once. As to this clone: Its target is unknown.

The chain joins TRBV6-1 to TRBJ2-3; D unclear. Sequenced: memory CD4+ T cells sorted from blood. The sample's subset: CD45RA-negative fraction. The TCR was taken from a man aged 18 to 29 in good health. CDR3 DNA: TGTGCCACAAGGCATTACACAGATACGCAGTATTTT. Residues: CATRHYTDTQYF.